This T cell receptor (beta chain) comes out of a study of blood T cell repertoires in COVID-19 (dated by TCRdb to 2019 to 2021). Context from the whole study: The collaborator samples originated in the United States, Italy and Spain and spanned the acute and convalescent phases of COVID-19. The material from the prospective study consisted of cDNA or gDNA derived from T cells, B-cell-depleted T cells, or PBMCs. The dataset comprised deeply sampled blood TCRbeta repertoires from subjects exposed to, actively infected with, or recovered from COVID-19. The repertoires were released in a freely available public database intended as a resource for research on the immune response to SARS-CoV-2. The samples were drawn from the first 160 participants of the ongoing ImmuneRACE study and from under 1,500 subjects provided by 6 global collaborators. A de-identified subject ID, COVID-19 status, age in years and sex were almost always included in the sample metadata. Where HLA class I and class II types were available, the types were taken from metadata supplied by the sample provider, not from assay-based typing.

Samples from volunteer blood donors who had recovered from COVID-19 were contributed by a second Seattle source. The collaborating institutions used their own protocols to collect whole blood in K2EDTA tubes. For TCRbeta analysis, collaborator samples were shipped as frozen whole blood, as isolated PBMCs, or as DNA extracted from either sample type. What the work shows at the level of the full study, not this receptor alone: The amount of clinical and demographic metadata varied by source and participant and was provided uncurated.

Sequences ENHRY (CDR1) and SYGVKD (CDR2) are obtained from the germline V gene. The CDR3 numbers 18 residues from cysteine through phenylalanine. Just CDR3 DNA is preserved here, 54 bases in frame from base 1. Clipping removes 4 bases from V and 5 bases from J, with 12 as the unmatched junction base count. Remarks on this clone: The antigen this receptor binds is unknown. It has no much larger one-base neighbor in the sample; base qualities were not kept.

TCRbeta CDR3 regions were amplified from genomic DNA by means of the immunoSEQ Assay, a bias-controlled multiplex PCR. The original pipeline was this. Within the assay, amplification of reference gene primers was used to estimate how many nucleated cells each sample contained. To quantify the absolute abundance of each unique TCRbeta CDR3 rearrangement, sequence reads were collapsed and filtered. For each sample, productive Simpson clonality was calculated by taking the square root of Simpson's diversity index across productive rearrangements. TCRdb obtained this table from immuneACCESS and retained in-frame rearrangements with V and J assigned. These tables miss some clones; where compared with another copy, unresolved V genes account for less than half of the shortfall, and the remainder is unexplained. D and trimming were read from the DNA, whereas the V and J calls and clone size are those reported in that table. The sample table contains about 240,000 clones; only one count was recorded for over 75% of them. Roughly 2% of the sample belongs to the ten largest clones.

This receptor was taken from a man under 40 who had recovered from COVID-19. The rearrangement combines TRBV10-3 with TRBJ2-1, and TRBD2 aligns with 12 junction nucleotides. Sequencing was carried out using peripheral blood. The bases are TGTGCCATCAGTGTCGCTAGCGGGGGGGCCGGGGAGAACAATGAGCAGTTCTTC. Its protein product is CAISVASGGAGENNEQFF.